This T cell receptor (beta chain) was retrieved from a study of blood T cell repertoires in COVID-19. Study overall: T cells, B-cell-depleted T cells, or PBMCs supplied cDNA or gDNA.

Generated by immunoSEQ multiplex PCR, the TCRdb table keeps only in-frame clones and is missing some. The top ten clones hold approximately 3.4% of a sample with some 490,000 clones, 80% to 90% of them seen once. CDR3 length: 16 amino acids. With 5 bases clipped from V and 3 bases from J, the junction kept 5 bases outside the gene matches. Germline CDR1 SQVTM, CDR2 ANQGSEA. This rearrangement joins TRBV29-1 to TRBJ2-2, with TRBD2 matching 14 bases. Sequenced sample: peripheral blood. The sequence was obtained from a human donor in a cohort sampled during active COVID-19. DNA for the CDR3: TGCAGCGTTTCCGGGACTAGCGGGAGATACACCGGGGAGCTGTTTTTT. It specifies CSVSGTSGRYTGELFF.